A selection of T cell receptor beta chains follows, all from one sample in a study of blood T cell repertoires in COVID-19. TCRdb's copy holds only in-frame clones and misses some; the assay was immunoSEQ multiplex PCR. The sample shows under 250,000 clones, more than 70% of them seen only once. The specimen was peripheral blood. These receptors came from an elderly woman with acute or convalescent COVID-19. CDR3s include the opening cysteine and the closing phenylalanine or tryptophan. D genes are given only for firm matches. Only part of the rows carry a size: once, few, many, or a class if the clone is expanded.

j_call: TRBJ2-5; v_call: TRBV5-6; clone_size: -; d_call: -; cdr3_nt: TGTGCCAGCAGCGAGATTGCACAGCAAGAGACCCAGTACTTC; cdr3_aa: CASSEIAQQETQYF
j_call: TRBJ1-5; v_call: TRBV28; clone_size: -; d_call: -; cdr3_nt: TGTGCCAGCAGTTTCCTCTATCAGCCCCAGCATTTT; cdr3_aa: CASSFLYQPQHF
j_call: TRBJ2-2; v_call: TRBV6-2/TRBV6-3; clone_size: -; d_call: -; cdr3_nt: TGTGCCAGCAGTTACGGAGGGTTTGCCGGGGAGCTGTTTTTT; cdr3_aa: CASSYGGFAGELFF
j_call: TRBJ2-5; v_call: TRBV4-3; clone_size: few; d_call: -; cdr3_nt: TGCGCCAGCAGCCAAGATCTTCGGGAGACCCAGTACTTC; cdr3_aa: CASSQDLRETQYF
j_call: TRBJ1-5; v_call: TRBV6-2/TRBV6-3; clone_size: once; d_call: TRBD1; cdr3_nt: TGTGCCAGCAGTTACGAGACAGGGGTGAGAAATCAGCCCCAGCATTTT; cdr3_aa: CASSYETGVRNQPQHF
j_call: TRBJ2-2; v_call: TRBV6-5; clone_size: -; d_call: TRBD1; cdr3_nt: TGTGCCAGCCGACAGGGACAGGGCACCGGGGAGCTGTTTTTT; cdr3_aa: CASRQGQGTGELFF
j_call: TRBJ2-3; v_call: TRBV4-3; clone_size: -; d_call: TRBD2; cdr3_nt: TGCGCCAGCAGCCAAGATCTGGCTAGCGGGGGGGCCCTCACAGATACGCAGTATTTT; cdr3_aa: CASSQDLASGGALTDTQYF
j_call: TRBJ1-2; v_call: TRBV19; clone_size: -; d_call: -; cdr3_nt: TGTGCCAGTAGTATAGAAGGCCGGGGTGGCTACACCTTC; cdr3_aa: CASSIEGRGGYTF
j_call: TRBJ2-2; v_call: TRBV19; clone_size: -; d_call: TRBD1; cdr3_nt: TGTGCCAGTAGTCCCTTGGGCAGGGGGTCCGGGGAGCTGTTTTTT; cdr3_aa: CASSPLGRGSGELFF
j_call: TRBJ2-1; v_call: TRBV3-1/TRBV3-2; clone_size: -; d_call: -; cdr3_nt: TGTGCCAGCAGCCAAGATGGGGGGTCTCAGCAGTTCTTC; cdr3_aa: CASSQDGGSQQFF
j_call: TRBJ1-1; v_call: TRBV19; clone_size: -; d_call: -; cdr3_nt: TGTGCCAGTAGTATAGGGAGAAACACTGAAGCTTTCTTT; cdr3_aa: CASSIGRNTEAFF
j_call: TRBJ2-1; v_call: TRBV14; clone_size: -; d_call: TRBD1; cdr3_nt: TGTGCCAGCAGACAGGGGGTGAATGAGCAGTTCTTC; cdr3_aa: CASRQGVNEQFF
j_call: TRBJ1-2; v_call: TRBV13; clone_size: -; d_call: TRBD1; cdr3_nt: TGTGCCAGCAGCTCCCTTCTGAGGGGGCAGCACTATGGCTACACCTTC; cdr3_aa: CASSSLLRGQHYGYTF